A selection of T cell receptor beta chains follows, all from one sample in a study of T-cell memory formation after mild COVID-19. MiXCR, applied by TCRdb to the 5' RACE reads, yields one record per CDR3 protein. Among roughly 450,000 distinct CDR3 sequences listed, 15% to 20% were seen once. The sample was PBMCs or a T cell subset sorted from them (not recorded which). These receptors were taken from an adult woman who had mild COVID-19 (a few samples of this study predate the infection). Cell type and time point are not known. Both conserved end residues are part of each CDR3. The D gene is left open where the match is weak.

CDR3aa: CASSRISTDTQYF; d_gene: -; v_gene: TRBV2; j_gene: TRBJ2-3
CDR3aa: CASSQGVTQYF; d_gene: -; v_gene: TRBV4-3; j_gene: TRBJ2-5
CDR3aa: CASSHSSGIYNEQFF; d_gene: TRBD2; v_gene: TRBV14; j_gene: TRBJ2-1
CDR3aa: CARGGRSPYEQYF; d_gene: -; v_gene: TRBV5-1; j_gene: TRBJ2-7
CDR3aa: CASSYTLPGRWEQYF; d_gene: -; v_gene: TRBV6-5; j_gene: TRBJ2-7
CDR3aa: CASSLSLAGRETQYF; d_gene: TRBD2; v_gene: TRBV12-3/TRBV12-4; j_gene: TRBJ2-5
CDR3aa: CATSRDRAFQETQYF; d_gene: -; v_gene: TRBV15; j_gene: TRBJ2-5
CDR3aa: CASSRTSGILTDTQYF; d_gene: TRBD2; v_gene: TRBV6-6; j_gene: TRBJ2-3
CDR3aa: CSARDRRTSGRGEVKNIQYF; d_gene: TRBD2; v_gene: TRBV20-1; j_gene: TRBJ2-4
CDR3aa: CASSPLAGGPDEQYF; d_gene: TRBD2; v_gene: TRBV5-1; j_gene: TRBJ2-7
CDR3aa: CASSYSTGGKPQHF; d_gene: TRBD1; v_gene: TRBV6-7; j_gene: TRBJ1-5
CDR3aa: CASSGGQGTYEQYF; d_gene: TRBD1; v_gene: TRBV5-1; j_gene: TRBJ2-7
CDR3aa: CASSQPRQGANNQPQHF; d_gene: TRBD1; v_gene: TRBV4-1; j_gene: TRBJ1-5
CDR3aa: CAISLAGETGEQYF; d_gene: TRBD2; v_gene: TRBV10-3; j_gene: TRBJ2-7
CDR3aa: CSAPEVSGKNIQYF; d_gene: TRBD2; v_gene: TRBV20-1; j_gene: TRBJ2-4
CDR3aa: CATAPLGGTEAFF; d_gene: -; v_gene: TRBV12-3/TRBV12-4; j_gene: TRBJ1-1
CDR3aa: CASSQAQGWVADTQYF; d_gene: -; v_gene: TRBV5-4; j_gene: TRBJ2-3